A selection of T cell receptor beta chains follows, all from one sample in a study of STAT5B mutations in CD4+ large granular lymphocyte leukemia. Some clones are missing from TCRdb's copy, which holds only in-frame ones; the method was immunoSEQ multiplex PCR. There are around 32,000 clones in the sample; approximately 72% occur only once, and around 2.6% lies in the top ten. Sequencing was carried out using CD4+ T cells from blood buffy coats. The receptors were gathered from a human donor in good health. CDR3s include the opening cysteine and the closing phenylalanine or tryptophan. The D gene is left open where the match is weak. Clone size is stated in some rows and not others, as once, few, many or a class when expanded.

v_call	clone_size	j_call	d_call	cdr3_aa	cdr3_nt
TRBV11-2	NA	TRBJ1-5	NA	CASSSGPGSGNQPQHF	TGTGCCAGCAGCTCCGGTCCCGGCTCCGGCAATCAGCCCCAGCATTTT
TRBV18	NA	TRBJ2-7	NA	CASSLGLPVGEQYF	TGTGCCAGCTCACTCGGGCTTCCAGTGGGGGAGCAGTACTTC
TRBV7-7	NA	TRBJ2-2	TRBD1	CASSSDQGQGGTGELFF	TGTGCCAGCAGCTCCGACCAGGGACAGGGTGGGACCGGGGAGCTGTTTTTT
TRBV7-2	NA	TRBJ2-7	NA	CASSLNPVEQYF	TGTGCCAGCAGCTTAAATCCAGTCGAGCAGTACTTC
TRBV20-1	NA	TRBJ2-7	NA	CSASGTYEQYF	TGCAGTGCTAGCGGTACCTACGAGCAGTACTTC
TRBV5-4	NA	TRBJ2-5	TRBD2	CASSEPYSSGRAGETQYF	TGTGCCAGCAGCGAGCCCTATTCTAGCGGGAGGGCCGGGGAGACCCAGTACTTC
TRBV11-2	NA	TRBJ2-7	NA	CASSFPLDSSYEQYF	TGTGCCAGCAGCTTCCCCCTGGACAGCTCCTACGAGCAGTACTTC
TRBV5-1	NA	TRBJ1-2	NA	CASSLEDANYGYTF	TGCGCCAGCAGCTTGGAGGACGCGAACTATGGCTACACCTTC
TRBV6-6	NA	TRBJ2-7	NA	CASSYSTGAGYEQYF	TGTGCCAGCAGTTACTCGACGGGGGCTGGTTACGAGCAGTACTTC
TRBV11-2	NA	TRBJ2-7	NA	CASSSRDGSYEQYF	TGTGCCAGCAGCTCCCGGGACGGGTCCTACGAGCAGTACTTC
TRBV6-5	once	TRBJ1-1	NA	CASSSDMDRGAFF	TGTGCCAGCAGTTCCGACATGGACAGAGGTGCTTTCTTT
TRBV18	NA	TRBJ2-7	NA	CASAIARGYEQYF	TGTGCCAGCGCAATCGCCAGGGGCTACGAGCAGTACTTC
TRBV7-9	NA	TRBJ2-1	TRBD2	CASSFAGLAGVSYNEQFF	TGTGCCAGCAGCTTCGCGGGACTAGCGGGGGTCTCCTACAATGAGCAGTTCTTC
TRBV9	NA	TRBJ2-2	TRBD1	CASSTGTGANTGELFF	TGTGCCAGCAGTACCGGGACAGGGGCCAACACCGGGGAGCTGTTTTTT
TRBV9	NA	TRBJ2-7	NA	CASSLRAGSYEQYF	TGTGCCAGCAGCTTACGGGCGGGATCCTACGAGCAGTACTTC
TRBV6-1	NA	TRBJ2-1	NA	CASSEAKGVSYNEQFF	TGTGCCAGCAGTGAAGCGAAAGGGGTTTCCTACAATGAGCAGTTCTTC
TRBV14	NA	TRBJ2-2	NA	CASSQEGLGGGELFF	TGTGCCAGCAGCCAAGAGGGTTTAGGAGGCGGGGAGCTGTTTTTT
TRBV30	few	TRBJ2-2	TRBD2	CAWSPRRTRWTGELFF	TGTGCCTGGAGTCCACGGCGGACTAGGTGGACCGGGGAGCTGTTTTTT
TRBV30	NA	TRBJ2-5	NA	CAWSPGGGETQYF	TGTGCCTGGAGCCCAGGGGGGGGAGAGACCCAGTACTTC
TRBV10-3	NA	TRBJ2-7	NA	CAIGRVPYEQYF	TGTGCCATCGGCCGAGTCCCCTACGAGCAGTACTTC
TRBV10-1	NA	TRBJ2-7	NA	CASSDPPATDRRSYEQYF	TGCGCCAGCAGTGATCCCCCGGCCACCGACCGACGGTCCTACGAGCAGTACTTC
TRBV5-1	NA	TRBJ1-1	NA	CASRHKWTANTEAFF	TGCGCCAGCAGACATAAATGGACAGCGAACACTGAAGCTTTCTTT
TRBV6-1	NA	TRBJ1-2	NA	CASRGETAYGYTF	TGTGCCAGCCGTGGTGAGACTGCTTATGGCTACACCTTC
TRBV5-4	NA	TRBJ2-3	NA	CASSPDGGLYTDTQYF	TGTGCCAGCAGTCCAGACGGGGGACTTTACACAGATACGCAGTATTTT
TRBV10-3	NA	TRBJ2-4	NA	CAISESEGAGDIQYF	TGTGCCATCAGTGAGTCGGAGGGCGCAGGGGACATTCAGTACTTC
TRBV2	NA	TRBJ2-2	NA	CASSEMSPSIFTGELFF	TGTGCCAGCAGTGAAATGAGTCCTTCCATTTTCACCGGGGAGCTGTTTTTT
TRBV10-3	few	TRBJ2-2	NA	CAIRWGAGELFF	TGTGCCATTCGGTGGGGGGCCGGGGAGCTGTTTTTT
TRBV6-1	NA	TRBJ2-1	TRBD2	CASTSSGSAYNEQFF	TGTGCCAGCACTTCAAGCGGGAGCGCCTACAATGAGCAGTTCTTC
TRBV28	few	TRBJ1-1	NA	CASSVTGLNTEAFF	TGTGCCAGCAGTGTGACAGGACTGAACACTGAAGCTTTCTTT
TRBV11-2	NA	TRBJ2-7	TRBD2	CASSQGLNYEQYF	TGTGCCAGCAGCCAGGGACTAAACTACGAGCAGTACTTC
TRBV18	NA	TRBJ1-1	NA	CASSPPQMGKNTEAFF	TGTGCCAGCTCACCGCCTCAGATGGGGAAGAACACTGAAGCTTTCTTT
TRBV28	NA	TRBJ1-4	NA	CASSAGTNEKLFF	TGTGCCAGCAGTGCTGGGACTAATGAAAAACTGTTTTTT
TRBV18	NA	TRBJ2-7	NA	CASSPSRPATGTESYEQYF	TGTGCCAGCTCACCGTCTCGACCCGCGACCGGGACCGAATCCTACGAGCAGTACTTC
TRBV19	NA	TRBJ2-1	NA	CASSIAPARGLYNEQFF	TGTGCCAGTAGTATAGCTCCCGCCAGAGGGTTATACAATGAGCAGTTCTTC
TRBV20-1	NA	TRBJ2-7	NA	CSVEAAYEQYF	TGCAGTGTCGAGGCGGCCTACGAGCAGTACTTC
TRBV6-5	few	TRBJ1-5	NA	CASKGSGSNQPQHF	TGTGCCAGCAAGGGGTCGGGGAGCAATCAGCCCCAGCATTTT
TRBV30	NA	TRBJ2-7	NA	CAWSGRAGGREQYF	TGTGCCTGGAGTGGCCGTGCAGGGGGGCGCGAGCAGTACTTC
TRBV6-1	NA	TRBJ2-7	NA	CASSAHSATYEQYF	TGTGCCAGCAGTGCCCATAGCGCGACCTACGAGCAGTACTTC